These 7 T cell receptor beta chains came from one sample sequenced in a study of monozygotic twins with inflammatory bowel disease. Following a re-call of the 5' RACE reads, TCRdb has one entry per CDR3 protein and lacks DNA. Its clone listing holds some 160,000 distinct CDR3 sequences. The specimen was blood. The receptors come from a human donor with ulcerative colitis or Crohn's disease, or a healthy co-twin of an affected twin (not recorded which).

The chain combines TRBV29-1 with TRBJ2-3; TCRdb gives TRBD2 as the D gene, but with no DNA this cannot be confirmed. This CDR3 is 15 amino acids long. Germline values: CDR1 SQVTM, CDR2 ANQGSEA. This CDR3 is CSVPSTRGSPDTQYF.

The chain employs TRBV20-1 and TRBJ2-6. From germline, CDR1 is DFQATT and CDR2 SNEGSKA (reference sequence). This CDR3 comprises 14 residues. The CDR3 loop reads CSAEVPSGANVLTF.

This chain uses TRBV27 with TRBJ2-1; TCRdb reports TRBD2, a call that lacks DNA to check it against. The V gene's germline CDR1 is MNHEY and CDR2 SMNVEV (reference sequence). The CDR3 loop spans 14 amino acids. The CDR3 is CASSRGGYYNEQFF.

The chain links TRBV7-2 to TRBJ2-1; TCRdb reports TRBD2, a call that lacks DNA to check it against. Germline values: CDR1 SGHTA, CDR2 FQGNSA. This CDR3 is built from 15 residues. This CDR3 reads CASSSGTSAGNEQFF.

The genes are TRBV6-5 and TRBJ2-5; TCRdb picks TRBD2, but there is no DNA to check that call. The length of the CDR3 is 16 residues. Germline CDR1 and CDR2: MNHEY and SVGAGI. The CDR3 loop reads CASSPSTSGDQETQYF.

This rearrangement joins TRBV3-1 to TRBJ2-5; the TCRdb D gene call, TRBD2, has no DNA to confirm it. The CDR3 totals 16 residues. Germline V gives CDR1 LGHDT, CDR2 YNNKEL (reference sequence). The CDR3 is CASSAEGIRLQETQYF.

The chain recombines TRBV5-1 with TRBJ2-1; TCRdb reports TRBD1, a call that lacks DNA to check it against. Germline CDR1 SGHRS, CDR2 YFSETQ. The CDR3 is made up of 16 amino acids. CDR3 sequence reads: CASSPGTGDSYNEQFF.